The 6 T cell receptor beta chains presented below share a single source sample, sequenced in a study of T cells in Graves' hyperthyroidism and ophthalmopathy. Researchers took RNA transcripts and amplified the TCR beta CDR3 regions from them. HTBI primers were the set used in a first-round RT-PCR of the TCR CDR3. MiXCR, run by TCRdb on the multiplex PCR reads, gives a single entry per CDR3 protein. The sample holds around 400,000 distinct CDR3 sequences, more than 20% seen once. The sample was blood. These receptors came from a man aged 50 to 59 with Graves' hyperthyroidism.

Only a few counts were recorded for this clonotype. The CDR3 nucleotides read TGTGCCAGCAGTGACAGGGGGCACACCGGGGAGCTGTTTTTT. Its translation: CASSDRGHTGELFF. The V and J genes are TRBV6-1 and TRBJ2-2; 8 nucleotides align to TRBD1. V lost 3 bases to trimming and J lost 3 bases; unmatched junction nucleotides: 0. Germline V gene data show CDR1 as MNHNS and CDR2 as SASEGT. CDR3 length: 14 residues.

This clonotype was found many times. The rearrangement joins TRBV2 to TRBJ1-1; D is unresolved. The germline V gene encodes CDR1 SNHLY and CDR2 FYNNEI. CDR3 length: 14 amino acids. V gave up 0 bases and J gave up 4 bases, with 9 bases separating them. The CDR3 here is CASSEALAGTEAFF. The CDR3 DNA sequence: TGTGCCAGCAGTGAAGCGCTTGCGGGCACTGAAGCTTTCTTT.

This clonotype was counted only a few times. This chain joins TRBV20-1 and TRBJ2-3; a weak D match, TRBD2 (6 bases). The CDR3 consists of 16 residues. Looked up from germline, CDR1 is DFQATT and CDR2 is SNEGSKA (reference sequence). Trimming removed 6 bases from V and 0 bases from J, with 19 bases in between. The DNA of the CDR3 is TGCAGTGCGGGAGCCTTTAGCGGCCCCAGCACAGATACGCAGTATTTT. The encoded protein is CSAGAFSGPSTDTQYF.

This chain connects TRBV12-3 or TRBV12-4 to TRBJ2-1; 10 nucleotides agree with TRBD2. With V trimmed by 1 base and J by 7 bases, 4 bases remained unmatched. The CDR3 has 15 amino acids. CDR3 bases: TGTGCCAGCAGTTTAGGGGCTAGCGGGAGAAATGAGCAGTTCTTC. Residues: CASSLGASGRNEQFF.

Ten or more counts support this clonotype. The chain uses TRBV30 and TRBJ1-6; 7 bases line up with TRBD1. This CDR3 has 13 amino acids. J was trimmed by 8 bases and V by 2 bases; bases with no gene match: 3. The germline gives CDR1 GTSNPN, CDR2 SVGIG (reference sequence). The CDR3: CAWSPTGDSPLHF. In DNA form, the CDR3 reads TGTGCCTGGAGTCCTACAGGGGATTCACCCCTCCACTTT.

This clonotype was counted ten times or more. V is TRBV7-9 and J is TRBJ2-1, with 9 bases matching TRBD2. This CDR3 region has 15 residues. Germline CDR1 is SEHNR and CDR2 is FQNEAQ (reference sequence). V lost 6 bases, J lost 7 bases, and 10 bases stayed unmatched. The CDR3 region is CASSKPGLASNEQFF. The CDR3 DNA is TGTGCCAGCAGTAAACCGGGACTAGCATCGAATGAGCAGTTCTTC.